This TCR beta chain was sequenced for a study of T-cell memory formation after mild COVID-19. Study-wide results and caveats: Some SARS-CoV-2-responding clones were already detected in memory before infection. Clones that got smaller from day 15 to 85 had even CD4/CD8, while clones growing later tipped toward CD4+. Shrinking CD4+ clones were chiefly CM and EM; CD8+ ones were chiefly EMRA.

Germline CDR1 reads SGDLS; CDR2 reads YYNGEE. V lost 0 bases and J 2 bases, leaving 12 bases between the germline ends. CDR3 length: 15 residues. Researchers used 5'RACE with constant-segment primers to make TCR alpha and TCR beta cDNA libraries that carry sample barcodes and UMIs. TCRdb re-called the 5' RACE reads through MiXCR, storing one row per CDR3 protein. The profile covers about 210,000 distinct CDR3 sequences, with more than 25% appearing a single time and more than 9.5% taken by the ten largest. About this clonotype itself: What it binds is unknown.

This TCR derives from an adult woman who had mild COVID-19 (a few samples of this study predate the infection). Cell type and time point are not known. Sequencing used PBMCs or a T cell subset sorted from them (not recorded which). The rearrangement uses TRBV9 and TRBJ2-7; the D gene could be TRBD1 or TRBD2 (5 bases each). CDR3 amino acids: CASSVGGDPAYEQYF. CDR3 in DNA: TGTGCCAGCAGCGTAGGAGGGGACCCAGCCTACGAGCAGTACTTC. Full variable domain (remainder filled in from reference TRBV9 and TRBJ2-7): DSGVTQTPKHLITATGQRVTLRCSPRSGDLSVYWYQQSLDQGLQFLIQYYNGEERAKGNILERFSAQQFPDLHSELNLSSLELGDSALYFCASSVGGDPAYEQYFGPGTRLTVT.